This T cell receptor beta chain was captured by sequencing in a study of control samples from healthy donors and cancer patients. The V gene's germline CDR1 is SGHVS and CDR2 FNYEAQ. The CDR3 totals 17 residues. V lost 1 base, J lost 7 bases, and 14 bases stayed unmatched. The protocol was immunoSEQ multiplex PCR, while the TCRdb copy is restricted to in-frame clones and leaves out a portion. The profile shows roughly 54,000 clones, approximately 95% of them singletons. The material sequenced was blood. This chain connects TRBV7-6 to TRBJ2-7; 9 bases match TRBD1. The clonotype comes from a woman in her twenties or thirties in good health. The CDR3 sequence is CASSLVPRGQGQGEQYF. DNA for the CDR3: TGTGCCAGCAGCTTAGTTCCCCGGGGACAGGGACAGGGTGAGCAGTACTTC.